The 8 T cell receptor beta chains reported below all come from one sample, sequenced in a study of blood T cell repertoires in COVID-19. The assay was immunoSEQ multiplex PCR, and TCRdb's table has in-frame clones only and misses some. The profile shows about 200,000 clones, 70% to 90% of them singletons. The sample taken for sequencing was PBMCs or T cells enriched from blood (not recorded which). The receptors originated from a woman aged 18-29 years who had recovered from COVID-19.

The rearrangement uses TRBV5-1 and TRBJ1-5; possible D gene TRBD1, 6 bases. The V gene lost 4 bases and the J gene lost 7 bases, with 9 bases spanning the gap. Germline loops: CDR1 SGHRS, CDR2 YFSETQ. CDR3 length: 12 amino acids. CDR3 nucleotide sequence: TGCGCCAGCAGCCTGACAGGCCAGCCCCAGCATTTT. Protein: CASSLTGQPQHF.

The V call is TRBV28, the J call TRBJ1-3; D is possibly TRBD1 (5 bases). The germline V and J ends were trimmed by 10 bases and 4 bases, with 14 bases remaining between them. Germline loops: CDR1 MDHEN, CDR2 SYDVKM. This CDR3 spans 13 amino acids. The CDR3 DNA reads as TGTGCCACGTCAGGGTATTCCGGAAACACCATATATTTT. This translates into CATSGYSGNTIYF. Combining the CDR3 with reference TRBV28 and TRBJ1-3 gives the whole variable domain DVKVTQSSRYLVKRTGEKVFLECVQDMDHENMFWYRQDPGLGLRLIYFSYDVKMKEKGDIPEGYSVSREKKERFSLILESASTNQTSMYLCATSGYSGNTIYFGEGSWLTVV.

Written as DNA, the CDR3 is TGTGCCAGCCACGGACAGGGAGAGGGCACTGAAGCTTTCTTT. It codes for CASHGQGEGTEAFF. The chain is built from TRBV28 and TRBJ1-1; 8 nucleotides agree with TRBD1. J lost 4 bases, V lost 8 bases, and 9 bases had no gene match. Looked up from germline, CDR1 is MDHEN and CDR2 is SYDVKM. The CDR3 extends over 14 amino acids.

In its sample, this clone was seen a few times. The V and J genes are TRBV5-4 and TRBJ1-4, with TRBD1 as a possible D gene (5 bases). Trimming cost V 4 bases and J 5 bases, with 18 bases left between them. Germline V gene lookup returns CDR1 SGHNT and CDR2 YYREEE (reference sequence). This CDR3 has 16 residues. In nucleotides, the CDR3 is TGTGCCAGCAGCGGGGGACTTTCCTTAGGGAATGAAAAACTGTTTTTT. Protein product: CASSGGLSLGNEKLFF.

This chain uses TRBV5-1 with TRBJ2-1, with 7 bases that match TRBD1. Germline V gives CDR1 SGHRS, CDR2 YFSETQ. After removal of 0 bases from V and 5 bases from J, the junction contained 2 bases not matched to a gene. CDR3 length: 14 amino acids. This CDR3 reads CASSLGDRNNEQFF. The CDR3 nucleotides are TGCGCCAGCAGCTTGGGGGACAGAAACAATGAGCAGTTCTTC.

The rearrangement uses TRBV5-8 and TRBJ1-6; the D is unclear. This CDR3 is built from 9 residues. Looked up from germline, CDR1 is SGHTS and CDR2 is YDEGEE. Trimming took 4 bases from V and 15 from J, leaving 5 bases between them. The CDR3: CASSRVLHF. In DNA, the CDR3 is TGTGCCAGCAGCCGGGTCCTCCACTTT.

The V call is TRBV6-5, the J call TRBJ2-7; 7 bases are a match to TRBD1. Germline CDR1 and CDR2: MNHEY and SVGAGI. V lost 5 bases to trimming and J lost 4 bases; unmatched junction nucleotides: 11. There are 15 residues in the CDR3. The CDR3 DNA reads TGTGCCAGCAGTCGAGCTACAGGGGCCGCGTACGAGCAGTACTTC. This codes for CASSRATGAAYEQYF.

V is TRBV18 and J is TRBJ2-7; either TRBD1 or TRBD2 may fit D (9 bases each). Germline loops: CDR1 KGHSH, CDR2 LQKENI. Trimming took 2 bases from V and 1 from J, leaving 21 bases between them. The CDR3 consists of 18 residues. DNA of the CDR3: TGTGCCAGCTCACCAGCGGGACAGGGCCTAGCGGGGTCCTACGAGCAGTACTTC. It is translated as CASSPAGQGLAGSYEQYF.